These T cell receptor beta chains were read from a single sample in a study of OX40 agonist ivuxolimab in advanced cancers. Assay used: immunoSEQ multiplex PCR; TCRdb lists only in-frame clones, some missing. The sample lists nearly 60,000 clones; approximately 88% were seen once. Specimen: CD4+ or CD8+ T cells sorted from blood, collected in a trial of the OX40 agonist ivuxolimab. These TCRs come from an adult with an advanced solid tumor such as melanoma, head and neck, liver or kidney cancer. Both conserved end residues are part of each CDR3. A D gene is named only where the DNA matches it firmly. Clone sizes are given selectively: once, few, many, or a class where the clone is expanded.

len	v_gene	abundance	j_gene	d_gene	CDR3aa	CDR3nt
18	TRBV21-1	NA	TRBJ1-5	NA	CASSKGGQGEYVNQPQHF	TGTGCCAGCAGCAAGGGGGGGCAGGGAGAGTATGTCAATCAGCCCCAGCATTTT
16	TRBV18	NA	TRBJ1-5	NA	CASSPGQGMIGQPQHF	TGTGCCAGCTCACCGGGGCAGGGGATGATTGGTCAGCCCCAGCATTTT
13	TRBV5-5	NA	TRBJ2-2	NA	CASSLEWTGELFF	TGTGCCAGCAGCTTGGAGTGGACCGGGGAGCTGTTTTTT
15	TRBV27	NA	TRBJ1-4	NA	CASSLWAGANEKLFF	TGTGCCAGCAGTTTATGGGCAGGGGCGAATGAAAAACTGTTTTTT
12	TRBV30	NA	TRBJ2-7	NA	CAWSAPQGEQYF	TGTGCCTGGAGTGCCCCTCAGGGCGAGCAGTACTTC
13	TRBV2	NA	TRBJ2-7	NA	CASSETQGWEQYF	TGTGCCAGCAGTGAAACCCAGGGCTGGGAGCAGTACTTC
16	TRBV5-1	NA	TRBJ2-1	NA	CASSSEKTGSYNEQFF	TGCGCCAGCAGCTCGGAAAAAACGGGCTCCTACAATGAGCAGTTCTTC
15	TRBV9	NA	TRBJ1-3	TRBD1	CASSLTGESGNTIYF	TGTGCCAGCAGCCTAACAGGGGAGTCTGGAAACACCATATATTTT
14	TRBV19	NA	TRBJ1-5	NA	CASSIVPVNQPQHF	TGTGCCAGTAGTATAGTTCCAGTCAATCAGCCCCAGCATTTT
16	TRBV19	NA	TRBJ2-1	TRBD2	CASSTTSGSSYNEQFF	TGTGCCAGTAGTACCACTAGCGGGAGCTCCTACAATGAGCAGTTCTTC
14	TRBV30	NA	TRBJ2-5	TRBD2	CAGTSGRAGETQYF	TGTGCCGGGACTAGCGGGAGGGCTGGGGAGACCCAGTACTTC
15	TRBV27	once	TRBJ2-3	TRBD1	CASSLQGANTDTQYF	TGTGCCAGCAGTTTACAGGGGGCAAACACAGATACGCAGTATTTT
12	TRBV13	NA	TRBJ2-1	NA	CASSQTSNEQFF	TGTGCCAGCAGCCAGACTAGTAATGAGCAGTTCTTC
14	TRBV6-5	once	TRBJ1-4	TRBD1	CASRRTGGDEKLFF	TGTGCCAGCAGGAGGACAGGGGGAGATGAAAAACTGTTTTTT
15	TRBV18	NA	TRBJ1-1	NA	CASSPRRQENTEAFF	TGTGCCAGCTCACCTCGAAGACAGGAGAACACTGAAGCTTTCTTT
15	TRBV5-1	NA	TRBJ2-7	TRBD2	CASRSGTSGTYEQYF	TGCGCCAGCAGGTCGGGGACTAGCGGGACCTACGAGCAGTACTTC
14	TRBV28	NA	TRBJ2-7	NA	CASSLGGEGYEQYF	TGTGCCAGCAGTTTAGGGGGAGAAGGGTACGAGCAGTACTTC
11	TRBV4-1	few	TRBJ2-7	NA	CASSSHYEQYF	TGCGCCAGCAGCTCCCACTACGAGCAGTACTTC
14	TRBV15	NA	TRBJ2-2	NA	CATSRSGGTGELFF	TGTGCCACCAGCAGATCTGGGGGCACCGGGGAGCTGTTTTTT
15	TRBV6-5	NA	TRBJ1-2	NA	CASSYSQDPSYGYTF	TGTGCCAGCAGTTACTCCCAGGATCCTTCTTATGGCTACACCTTC